This T cell receptor (beta chain) appears in the sequencing data of a study of T-cell memory formation after mild COVID-19. One entry per CDR3 protein, called by TCRdb with MiXCR from the 5' RACE reads. This table holds just under 150,000 distinct CDR3 sequences, less than 20% found once. Trimming took off 6 bases at V and 0 bases at J, with 18 bases between the two ends. CDR3 length: 16 amino acids. This clonotype was found many times. Sequenced input: PBMCs or a T cell subset sorted from them (not recorded which). The clonotype was recovered from an adult woman who had mild COVID-19 (a few samples of this study predate the infection). Cell type and time point are not known. V usage is TRBV12-3 or TRBV12-4 and J usage is TRBJ2-7; D might be TRBD1 (6 bases). The CDR3, as DNA: TGTGCCAGCAGCGTGACCGGGACACCAACCTCCTACGAGCAGTACTTC. This encodes CASSVTGTPTSYEQYF.